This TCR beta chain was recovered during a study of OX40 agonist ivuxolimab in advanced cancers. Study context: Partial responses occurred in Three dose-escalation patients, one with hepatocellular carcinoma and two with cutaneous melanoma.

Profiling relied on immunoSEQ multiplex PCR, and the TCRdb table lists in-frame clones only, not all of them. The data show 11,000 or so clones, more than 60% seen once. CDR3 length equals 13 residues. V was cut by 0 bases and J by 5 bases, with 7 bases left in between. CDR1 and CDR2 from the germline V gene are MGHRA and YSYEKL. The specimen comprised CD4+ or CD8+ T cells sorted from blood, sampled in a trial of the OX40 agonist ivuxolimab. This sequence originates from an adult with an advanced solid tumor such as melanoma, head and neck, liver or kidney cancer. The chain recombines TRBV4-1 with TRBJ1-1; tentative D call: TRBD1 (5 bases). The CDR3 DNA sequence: TGCGCCAGCAGCCAAGAAGGGGAGACTGAAGCTTTCTTT. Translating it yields CASSQEGETEAFF.